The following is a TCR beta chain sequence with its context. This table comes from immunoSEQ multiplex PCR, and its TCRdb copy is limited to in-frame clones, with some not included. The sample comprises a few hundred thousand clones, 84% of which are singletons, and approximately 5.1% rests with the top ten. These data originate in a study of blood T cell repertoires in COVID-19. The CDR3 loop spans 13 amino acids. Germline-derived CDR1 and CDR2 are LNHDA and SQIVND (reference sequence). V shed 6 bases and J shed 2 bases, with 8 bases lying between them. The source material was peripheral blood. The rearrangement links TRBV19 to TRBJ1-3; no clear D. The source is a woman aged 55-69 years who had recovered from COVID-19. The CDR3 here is CASRRVAGNTIYF. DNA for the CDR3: TGTGCCAGTAGGCGGGTGGCTGGAAACACCATATATTTT.